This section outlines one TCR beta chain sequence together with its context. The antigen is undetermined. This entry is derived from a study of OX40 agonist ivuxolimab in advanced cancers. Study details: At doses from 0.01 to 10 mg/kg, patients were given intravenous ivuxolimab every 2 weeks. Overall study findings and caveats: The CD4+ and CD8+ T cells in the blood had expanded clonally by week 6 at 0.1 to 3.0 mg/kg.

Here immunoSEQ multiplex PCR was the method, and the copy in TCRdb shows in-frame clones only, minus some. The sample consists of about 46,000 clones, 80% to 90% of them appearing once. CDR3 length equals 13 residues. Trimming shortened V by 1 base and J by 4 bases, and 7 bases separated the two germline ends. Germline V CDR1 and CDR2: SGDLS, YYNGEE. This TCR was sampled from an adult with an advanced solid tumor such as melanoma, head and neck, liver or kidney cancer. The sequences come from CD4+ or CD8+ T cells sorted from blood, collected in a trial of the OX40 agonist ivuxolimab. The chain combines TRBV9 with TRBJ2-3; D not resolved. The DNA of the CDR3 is TGTGCCAGCAGCGTAAGTGCGTCAGATACGCAGTATTTT. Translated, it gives CASSVSASDTQYF.